This TCR beta chain stems from a study of blood T cell repertoires in COVID-19. Study in general: COVID-19 samples collected from the United States, Italy and Spain covered acute and convalescent phases. Sources were T cells, B-cell-depleted T cells, or PBMCs; the material itself was cDNA or gDNA.

V lost 4 bases and J 0 bases, leaving 16 bases between the germline ends. The germline V gene encodes CDR1 LNHDA and CDR2 SQIVND (reference sequence). The CDR3 loop spans 16 amino acids. TCRdb's table, derived via immunoSEQ multiplex PCR, lists solely in-frame clones and lacks some. In the table there are about 25,000 clones, about nine tenths of which are singletons. The source material was peripheral blood. This rearrangement joins TRBV19 to TRBJ2-7, with unresolved D. The clonotype comes from an elderly woman with acute or convalescent COVID-19. The CDR3 DNA reads as TGTGCCAGTAGTAAATCTCAGGCTACGCGCTCCTACGAGCAGTACTTC. Residues: CASSKSQATRSYEQYF.